This is a list of T cell receptor beta chains from one sample in a study of blood T cells in healthy people across ages. TCRdb fed the 5' RACE reads into MiXCR, producing one record per CDR3 protein. Of hundreds of thousands of distinct CDR3 sequences listed, roughly 26% are singletons. Sequencing was performed on blood. Receptors were obtained from an elderly woman in good health. The CDR3 runs from the conserved cysteine through the conserved F or W. The D gene is left open where the match is weak. The size entry is marked missing in some rows and otherwise reads once, few, many or a size class.

TRBV12-3/TRBV12-4,TRBJ2-5,NA,few,CASSLGGHGDEQYF,TGTGCCAGCAGTTTGGGGGGCCATGGCGATGAGCAGTACTTC
TRBV7-8,TRBJ1-1,NA,few,CASSFALTAGDTEAFF,TGTGCCAGCAGCTTTGCTTTGACCGCTGGGGACACTGAAGCTTTCTTT
TRBV9,TRBJ2-5,TRBD2,many,CASSVQAGRRETQYF,TGTGCCAGCAGCGTTCAAGCGGGGCGTCGGGAGACCCAGTACTTC
TRBV30,TRBJ1-2,NA,NA,CAWSVLQLYGYTF,TGTGCCTGGAGTGTATTACAGCTTTATGGCTACACCTTC
TRBV7-9,TRBJ1-4,TRBD1,many,CASSWQPGTGNEKLFF,TGTGCCAGCAGCTGGCAACCCGGGACAGGGAATGAAAAACTGTTTTTT
TRBV10-3,TRBJ2-7,NA,NA,CAISESIPGDDSYEQYF,TGTGCCATCAGTGAGTCGATCCCCGGCGATGACTCCTACGAGCAGTACTTC
TRBV20-1,TRBJ2-7,TRBD2,many,CSAGTSGSYEQYF,TGCAGTGCTGGGACTAGCGGCTCCTACGAGCAGTACTTC
TRBV11-2,TRBJ1-4,TRBD1,many,CASRRTGRKSTNEKLFF,TGTGCCAGCAGACGGACAGGGCGGAAATCAACTAATGAAAAACTGTTTTTT
TRBV10-3,TRBJ1-5,TRBD1,NA,CASAPWGQGFNQPQHF,TGTGCCTCAGCCCCCTGGGGACAGGGTTTTAATCAGCCCCAGCATTTT
TRBV30,TRBJ1-2,NA,many,CASPSGRFRGYTF,TGTGCCTCACCCTCTGGGAGGTTCCGAGGCTACACCTTC
TRBV20-1,TRBJ1-5,TRBD1,many,CSARDSGGDRAQPQHF,TGCAGTGCTAGAGATTCCGGCGGAGACAGGGCTCAGCCCCAGCATTTT
TRBV10-1,TRBJ2-7,TRBD2,NA,CASSSRLAGGEQYF,TGCGCCAGCTCTTCTCGACTAGCGGGAGGCGAGCAGTACTTC
TRBV3-1,TRBJ2-1,NA,many,CASSQDRHGSPFF,TGTGCCAGCAGCCAAGACAGGCATGGATCCCCGTTCTTC
TRBV20-1,TRBJ2-3,NA,few,CSARRDSSSTDTQYF,TGCAGTGCTAGACGAGACAGCTCTAGCACAGATACGCAGTATTTT
TRBV2,TRBJ1-4,NA,NA,CATRKGLNEKLFF,TGTGCCACCCGTAAAGGGCTGAATGAAAAACTGTTTTTT
TRBV5-1,TRBJ2-7,NA,NA,CASSADSFLSYEQYF,TGCGCCAGCAGCGCGGACAGCTTCCTCTCCTACGAGCAGTACTTC
TRBV7-2,TRBJ2-5,TRBD1,many,CASSLGVGGQGARETQYF,TGTGCCAGCAGCTTAGGGGTAGGGGGACAGGGGGCGAGAGAGACCCAGTACTTC
TRBV11-2,TRBJ1-2,TRBD1,many,CASSFGTGSHYGYTF,TGTGCCAGCAGCTTTGGGACAGGGTCCCACTATGGCTACACCTTC
TRBV7-7,TRBJ2-5,NA,once,CTSSLGRSETQYF,TGTACTAGCAGCTTAGGCAGGTCAGAGACCCAGTACTTC
TRBV2,TRBJ1-1,NA,few,CASSGVLMGTEAFF,TGTGCCAGCAGTGGCGTCCTTATGGGGACTGAAGCTTTCTTT
TRBV7-9,TRBJ2-7,NA,once,CASSLESQGLYEQYF,TGTGCCAGCAGCTTAGAATCCCAGGGGTTGTACGAGCAGTACTTC
TRBV30,TRBJ1-2,NA,NA,CAWSEQGKVFRGYTF,TGTGCCTGGAGTGAACAGGGAAAAGTCTTTAGGGGCTACACCTTC
TRBV10-2,TRBJ2-3,NA,many,CAVDRADSPTDTQYF,TGCGCCGTTGACCGAGCGGACTCTCCCACAGATACGCAGTATTTT
TRBV28,TRBJ2-1,TRBD1,many,CASRRDRGIPNEQFF,TGTGCCAGCAGAAGGGACAGGGGGATACCCAATGAGCAGTTCTTC
TRBV10-2,TRBJ2-1,TRBD2,many,CASRTSGGPNNEQFF,TGCGCCAGCAGAACTAGCGGGGGGCCCAACAATGAGCAGTTCTTC
TRBV7-2,TRBJ2-2,TRBD2,few,CASSPGLALTGELFF,TGTGCCAGCAGCCCGGGACTAGCGTTGACCGGGGAGCTGTTTTTT
TRBV7-2,TRBJ2-1,TRBD1,NA,CASSSGTGGYEQFF,TGTGCCAGCAGCAGCGGGACAGGGGGCTATGAGCAGTTCTTC
TRBV21-1,TRBJ2-3,NA,NA,CASSKGQGPPTDTQYF,TGTGCCAGCAGCAAAGGACAGGGACCCCCCACAGATACGCAGTATTTT